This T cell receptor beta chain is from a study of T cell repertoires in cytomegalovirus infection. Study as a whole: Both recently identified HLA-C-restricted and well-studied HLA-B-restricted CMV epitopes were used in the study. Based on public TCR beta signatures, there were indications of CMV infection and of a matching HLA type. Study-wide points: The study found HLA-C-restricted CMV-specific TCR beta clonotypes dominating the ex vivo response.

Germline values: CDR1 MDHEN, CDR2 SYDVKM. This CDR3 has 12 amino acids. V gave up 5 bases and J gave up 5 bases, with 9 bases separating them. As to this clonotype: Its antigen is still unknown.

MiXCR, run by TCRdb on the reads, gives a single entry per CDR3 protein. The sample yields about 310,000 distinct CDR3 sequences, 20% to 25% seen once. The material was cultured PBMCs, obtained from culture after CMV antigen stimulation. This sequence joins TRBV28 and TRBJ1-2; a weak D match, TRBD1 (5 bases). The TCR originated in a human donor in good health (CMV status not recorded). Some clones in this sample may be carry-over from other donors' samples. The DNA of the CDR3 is TGTGCCAGCAGTCCGACAGCGTATGGCTACACCTTC. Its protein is CASSPTAYGYTF.